This T cell receptor beta chain was captured by sequencing in a study of CD8 T cells in ankylosing spondylitis (dated by TCRdb to 2016 to 2017). Context from the whole study: The study profiled T cell receptor beta repertoires in healthy donors and ankylosing spondylitis patients to find disease-linked TCR variants. Samples of peripheral blood were taken, and for ankylosing spondylitis patients, synovial fluid was collected as well. The full study cohort was made up of roughly 25 ankylosing spondylitis patients and 108 healthy donors.

Overall study outcomes, separate from this receptor: Blood from ankylosing spondylitis patients appeared to be characterized by a TCR beta motif made up of about 8 highly homologous amino acid variants. Some of the motif variants had been reported before in the synovial fluid and blood of reactive arthritis patients, a finding that suggests common disease-initiation mechanisms. According to the report, matched synovial fluid samples from ankylosing spondylitis patients were significantly enriched for the disease-linked clones. The disease-linked clones had a CD8+ phenotype and were found at relatively low frequencies in peripheral blood.

This clonotype has just a few counts. Its target antigen remains unknown. No qualities accompany the bases; no much larger clone lies one base away. CDR1 DFQATT and CDR2 SNEGSKA were looked up in the germline V gene (reference sequence). Trimming accounts for 0 bases at V and 7 bases at J, while the number of junction bases matched to no gene is 11. The CDR3 covers 16 residues, taking in both the cysteine and the phenylalanine. Only the CDR3 DNA is retained, 48 bases long and in frame from the first base. Sequenced on an Illumina HiSeq 2500. Quantitative 5'-RACE with molecular barcodes was used to prepare TCR beta libraries. Processing in the source paper ran as follows. A new computational method, built on a probabilistic model of VDJ rearrangement, was used to identify disease-linked TCR variants. The public reads were quality trimmed at Q25 with fastp and then assembled into clones with MiXCR by TCRdb, keeping productive beta chains. Duplicate CDR3 protein sequences are folded into a single record with the most common DNA and genes. The V and J calls were determined by TCRdb, not by the authors. This sample comprises tens of thousands of distinct CDR3 sequences, about 27% of them detected only once. 55% to 75% of the sample rests with the top ten.

The TCR comes from a male donor with ankylosing spondylitis or in good health (not recorded which). This chain is built from TRBV20-1 and TRBJ2-2; a stretch of 7 junction bases matches TRBD1. What was sequenced was blood, either unsorted or a sorted T cell fraction (not recorded which). CDR3 reads: CSARDQVTGSYGELFF. The nucleotide sequence is given as TGCAGTGCTAGAGATCAAGTGACAGGGAGTTACGGGGAGCTGTTTTTT.